This TCR beta chain stems from a study of blood T cell repertoires in COVID-19. From germline, CDR1 is SGHTA and CDR2 FQGNSA. V lost 4 bases and J 1 base, leaving 7 bases between the germline ends. The CDR3 contains 13 residues. In the authors' methods: By means of reference gene primer amplification, nucleated cell counts were estimated. TCRdb's table, derived via immunoSEQ multiplex PCR, lists solely in-frame clones and lacks some. V and J calls and clone size are those listed in that table; D and trimming were worked out from the DNA. The sample carries some 190,000 clones, 88% recorded once. The sequenced sample consisted of peripheral blood. The sequence derives from a human donor in a cohort sampled during active COVID-19. This chain joins TRBV7-2 and TRBJ1-1; no reliable D call. CDR3 DNA sequence: TGTGCCAGCAGCTCCGGTCGGAACACTGAAGCTTTCTTT. The encoded protein is CASSSGRNTEAFF.